The T cell receptor beta chain described here comes from a study of T cells in Graves' hyperthyroidism and ophthalmopathy. RNA transcripts gave rise to amplified TCR beta CDR3 regions. A first-round RT-PCR of the TCR CDR3 used the HTBI primer set. TCRdb reanalysed the multiplex PCR reads using MiXCR and keeps one entry per CDR3 protein. The data hold around 560,000 distinct CDR3 sequences, with 15% to 20% observed a single time. The CDR3 loop spans 17 amino acids. Germline CDR1 and CDR2: SGDLS and YYNGEE. Trimming left V 4 bases short and J 3 bases short, with 19 bases between. This clonotype occurred a few times.

This chain joins TRBV9 and TRBJ2-2, with a tentative D call TRBD2 (6 bases). The clonotype comes from a woman younger than 35 with Graves' hyperthyroidism. The specimen was blood. CDR3 residues: CASSSTPSDSDTGELFF. CDR3 DNA sequence: TGTGCCAGCAGCTCTACCCCTAGCGATTCGGACACCGGGGAGCTGTTTTTT.